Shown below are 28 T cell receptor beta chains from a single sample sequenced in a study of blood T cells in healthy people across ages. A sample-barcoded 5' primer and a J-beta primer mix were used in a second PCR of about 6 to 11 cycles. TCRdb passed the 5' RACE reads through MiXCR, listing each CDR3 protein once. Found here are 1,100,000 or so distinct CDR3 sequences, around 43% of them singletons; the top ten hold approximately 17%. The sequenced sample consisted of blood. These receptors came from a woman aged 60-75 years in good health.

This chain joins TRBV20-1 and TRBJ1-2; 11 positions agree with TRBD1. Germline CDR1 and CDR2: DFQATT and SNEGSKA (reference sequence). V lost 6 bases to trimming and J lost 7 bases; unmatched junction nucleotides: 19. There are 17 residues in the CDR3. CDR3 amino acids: CSAPTVRASGTGGGYTF. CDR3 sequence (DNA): TGCAGTGCGCCCACGGTCCGAGCGTCGGGGACAGGGGGTGGCTACACCTTC.

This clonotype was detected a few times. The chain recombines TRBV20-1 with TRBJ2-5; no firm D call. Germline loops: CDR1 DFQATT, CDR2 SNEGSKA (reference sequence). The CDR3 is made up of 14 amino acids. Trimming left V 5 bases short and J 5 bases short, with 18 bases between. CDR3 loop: CSAHSVIPIETQYF. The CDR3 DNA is TGCAGTGCTCACAGCGTAATTCCGATCGAGACCCAGTACTTC.

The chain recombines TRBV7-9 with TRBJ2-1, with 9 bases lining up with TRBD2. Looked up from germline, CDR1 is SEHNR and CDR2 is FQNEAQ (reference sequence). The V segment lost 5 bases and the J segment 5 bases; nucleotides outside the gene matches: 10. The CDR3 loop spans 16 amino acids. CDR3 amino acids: CASSPLVTSGNNEQFF. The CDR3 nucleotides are TGTGCCAGCAGCCCCCTCGTGACTAGCGGTAACAATGAGCAGTTCTTC.

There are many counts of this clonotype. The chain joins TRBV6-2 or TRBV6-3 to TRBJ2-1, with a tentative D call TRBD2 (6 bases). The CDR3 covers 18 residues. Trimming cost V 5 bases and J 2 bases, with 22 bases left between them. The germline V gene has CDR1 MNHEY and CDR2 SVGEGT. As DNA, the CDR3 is TGTGCCAGCAGTCCGGCGCGGGACTTCTCCTCTACCTACAATGAGCAGTTCTTC. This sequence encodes CASSPARDFSSTYNEQFF.

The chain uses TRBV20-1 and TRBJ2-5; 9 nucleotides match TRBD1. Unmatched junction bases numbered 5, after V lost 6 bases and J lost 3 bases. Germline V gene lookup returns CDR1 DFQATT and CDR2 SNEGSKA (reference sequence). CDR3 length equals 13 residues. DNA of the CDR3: TGCAGTGCCAGACAGGGGGGGGAAGAGACCCAGTACTTC. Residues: CSARQGGEETQYF.

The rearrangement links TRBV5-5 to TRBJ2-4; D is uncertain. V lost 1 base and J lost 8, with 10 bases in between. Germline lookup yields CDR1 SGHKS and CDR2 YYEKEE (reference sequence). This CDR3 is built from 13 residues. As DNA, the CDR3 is TGTGCCAGCAGCTTGCCGCAGCAACACATTCAGTACTTC. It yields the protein CASSLPQQHIQYF.

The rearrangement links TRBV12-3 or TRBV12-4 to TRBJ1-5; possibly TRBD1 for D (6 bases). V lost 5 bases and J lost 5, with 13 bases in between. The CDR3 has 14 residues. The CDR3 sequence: CASSPFRGDQPQHF. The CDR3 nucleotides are TGTGCCAGCAGTCCATTCAGGGGCGATCAGCCCCAGCATTTT.

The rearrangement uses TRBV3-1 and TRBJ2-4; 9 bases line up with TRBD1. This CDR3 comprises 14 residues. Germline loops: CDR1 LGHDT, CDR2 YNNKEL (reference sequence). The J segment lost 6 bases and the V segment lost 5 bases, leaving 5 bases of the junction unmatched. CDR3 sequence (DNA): TGTGCCAGCAGCTTTGGGACAGGGAGAAACATTCAGTACTTC. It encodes CASSFGTGRNIQYF.

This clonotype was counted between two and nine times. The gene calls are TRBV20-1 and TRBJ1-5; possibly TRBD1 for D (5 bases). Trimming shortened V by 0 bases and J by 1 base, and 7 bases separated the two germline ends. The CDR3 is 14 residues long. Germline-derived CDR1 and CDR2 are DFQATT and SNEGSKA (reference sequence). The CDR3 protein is CSARDYRSNQPQHF. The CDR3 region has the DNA TGCAGTGCTAGAGATTACAGGAGCAATCAGCCCCAGCATTTT.

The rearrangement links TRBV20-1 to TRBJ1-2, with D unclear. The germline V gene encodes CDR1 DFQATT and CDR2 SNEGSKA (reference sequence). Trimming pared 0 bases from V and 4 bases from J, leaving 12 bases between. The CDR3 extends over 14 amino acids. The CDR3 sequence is CSARDRLTGYGYTF. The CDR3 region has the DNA TGCAGTGCTAGAGATCGTTTGACGGGCTATGGCTACACCTTC.

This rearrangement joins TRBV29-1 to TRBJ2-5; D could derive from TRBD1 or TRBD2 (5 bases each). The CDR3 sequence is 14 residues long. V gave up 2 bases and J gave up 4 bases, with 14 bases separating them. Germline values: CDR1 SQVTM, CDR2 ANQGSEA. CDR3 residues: CSVEWVQGAETQYF. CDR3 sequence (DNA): TGCAGCGTTGAATGGGTGCAGGGAGCAGAGACCCAGTACTTC.

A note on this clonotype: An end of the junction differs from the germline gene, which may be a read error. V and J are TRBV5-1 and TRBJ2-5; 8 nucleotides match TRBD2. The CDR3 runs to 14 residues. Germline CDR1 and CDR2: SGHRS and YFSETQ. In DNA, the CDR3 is TGCGCCAGCGGCTTCACTAGCGGCCAAGAGACCCAGTACTTC. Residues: CASGFTSGQETQYF.

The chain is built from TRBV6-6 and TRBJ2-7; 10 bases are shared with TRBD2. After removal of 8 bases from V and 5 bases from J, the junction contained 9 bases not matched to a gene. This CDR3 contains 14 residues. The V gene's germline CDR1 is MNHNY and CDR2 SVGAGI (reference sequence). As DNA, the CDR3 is TGTGCCAGCCAAGGGGGACTAGCGCACCACGAGCAGTACTTC. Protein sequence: CASQGGLAHHEQYF.

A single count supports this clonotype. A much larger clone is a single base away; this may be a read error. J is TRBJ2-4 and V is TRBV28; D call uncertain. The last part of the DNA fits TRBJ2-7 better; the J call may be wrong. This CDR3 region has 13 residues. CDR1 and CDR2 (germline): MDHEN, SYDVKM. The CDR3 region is CACTDGVLGEQYF. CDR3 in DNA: TGTGCCTGCACGGATGGGGTTCTTGGCGAGCAGTACTTC.

The CDR3 protein is CSARVPTSGRGNEQFF. CDR3 DNA: TGCAGTGCTAGAGTACCGACTAGCGGGAGAGGGAATGAGCAGTTCTTC. This chain uses TRBV20-1 with TRBJ2-1; 12 bases align to TRBD2. The germline V gene encodes CDR1 DFQATT and CDR2 SNEGSKA (reference sequence). This CDR3 spans 16 amino acids. V gave up 1 base and J gave up 7 bases; unmatched junction bases: 8.

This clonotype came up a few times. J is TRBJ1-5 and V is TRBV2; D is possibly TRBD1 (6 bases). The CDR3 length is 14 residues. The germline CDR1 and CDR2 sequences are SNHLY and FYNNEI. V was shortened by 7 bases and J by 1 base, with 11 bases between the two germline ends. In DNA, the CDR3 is TGTGCCAGCAACCGACAGGCGAGCAATCAGCCCCAGCATTTT. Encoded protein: CASNRQASNQPQHF.

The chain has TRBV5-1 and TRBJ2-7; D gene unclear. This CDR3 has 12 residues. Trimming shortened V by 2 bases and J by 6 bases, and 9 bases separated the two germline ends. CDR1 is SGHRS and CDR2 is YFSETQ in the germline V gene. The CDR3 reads CASSFTASEQYF. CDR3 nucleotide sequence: TGCGCCAGCAGCTTTACAGCATCCGAGCAGTACTTC.

The CDR3: CASSQDRGLLNEKLFF. The CDR3 coding sequence is TGCGCCAGCAGCCAAGACAGGGGGCTCCTTAATGAAAAACTGTTTTTT. V is TRBV4-1 and J is TRBJ1-4, with 8 bases lining up with TRBD1. V dropped 0 bases and J dropped 4; count of bases not matched to a gene: 4. The CDR3 is 16 residues long. In germline, CDR1 is MGHRA, CDR2 YSYEKL.

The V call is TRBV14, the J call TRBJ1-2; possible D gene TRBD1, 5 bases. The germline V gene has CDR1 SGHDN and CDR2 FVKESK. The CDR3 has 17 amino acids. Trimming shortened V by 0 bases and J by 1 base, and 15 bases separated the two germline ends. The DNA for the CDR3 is TGTGCCAGCAGCCAAGATCGGGGGACGGTGTTTAACTATGGCTACACCTTC. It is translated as CASSQDRGTVFNYGYTF.

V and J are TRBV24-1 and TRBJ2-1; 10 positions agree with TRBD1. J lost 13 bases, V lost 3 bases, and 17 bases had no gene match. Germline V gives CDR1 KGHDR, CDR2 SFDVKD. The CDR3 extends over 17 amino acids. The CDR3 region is CATSDGGQGGFRETQFF. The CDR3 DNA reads TGTGCCACCAGTGATGGCGGACAGGGGGGATTTAGAGAGACCCAGTTCTTC.

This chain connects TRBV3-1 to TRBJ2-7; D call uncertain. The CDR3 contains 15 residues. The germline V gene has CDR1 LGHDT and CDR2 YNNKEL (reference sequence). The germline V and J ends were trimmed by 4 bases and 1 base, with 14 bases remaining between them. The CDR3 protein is CASSRTEDVSYEQYF. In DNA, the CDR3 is TGTGCCAGCAGCCGTACAGAGGACGTATCCTACGAGCAGTACTTC.

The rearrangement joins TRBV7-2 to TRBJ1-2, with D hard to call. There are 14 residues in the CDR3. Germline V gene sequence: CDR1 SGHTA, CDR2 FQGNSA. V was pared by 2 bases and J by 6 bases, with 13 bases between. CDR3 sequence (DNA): TGTGCCAGCAGCTTATCCCAGTCAGTCCATGGCTACACCTTC. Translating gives CASSLSQSVHGYTF.

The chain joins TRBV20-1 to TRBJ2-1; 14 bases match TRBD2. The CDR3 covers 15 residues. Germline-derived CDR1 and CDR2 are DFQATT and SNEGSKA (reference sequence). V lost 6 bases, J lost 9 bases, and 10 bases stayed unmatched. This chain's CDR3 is CSANIGTSGSTEQFF. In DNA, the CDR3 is TGCAGTGCCAACATCGGGACTAGCGGGAGTACTGAGCAGTTCTTC.

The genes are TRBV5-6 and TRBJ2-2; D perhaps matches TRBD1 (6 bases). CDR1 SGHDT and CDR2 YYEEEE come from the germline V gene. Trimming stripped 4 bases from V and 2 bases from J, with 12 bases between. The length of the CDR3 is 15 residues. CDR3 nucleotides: TGTGCCAGCAGCACCGGGACACTCAACACCGGGGAGCTGTTTTTT. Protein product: CASSTGTLNTGELFF.

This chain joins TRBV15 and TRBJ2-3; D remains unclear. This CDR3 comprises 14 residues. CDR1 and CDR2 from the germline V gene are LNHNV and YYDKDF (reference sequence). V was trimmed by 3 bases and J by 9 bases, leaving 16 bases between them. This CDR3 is CATSSPGDTVTQYF. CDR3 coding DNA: TGTGCCACCAGCAGTCCCGGAGACACCGTAACGCAGTATTTT.

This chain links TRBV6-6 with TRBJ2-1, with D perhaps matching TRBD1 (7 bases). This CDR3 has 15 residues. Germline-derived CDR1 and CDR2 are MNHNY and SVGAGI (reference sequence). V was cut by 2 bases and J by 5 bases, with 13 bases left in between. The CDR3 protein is CASSYAGQLHNEQFF. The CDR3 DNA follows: TGTGCCAGCAGTTACGCGGGACAGCTACACAATGAGCAGTTCTTC.

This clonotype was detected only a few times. CDR3 amino acids: CASDHATGVETQYF. Written as DNA, the CDR3 is TGTGCCAGCGACCACGCTACAGGGGTGGAGACCCAGTACTTC. The chain recombines TRBV2 with TRBJ2-5; 7 nucleotides align to TRBD1. Germline V gene lookup returns CDR1 SNHLY and CDR2 FYNNEI. This CDR3 region has 14 residues. V was pared by 8 bases and J by 5 bases, with 11 bases of the junction left unmatched.

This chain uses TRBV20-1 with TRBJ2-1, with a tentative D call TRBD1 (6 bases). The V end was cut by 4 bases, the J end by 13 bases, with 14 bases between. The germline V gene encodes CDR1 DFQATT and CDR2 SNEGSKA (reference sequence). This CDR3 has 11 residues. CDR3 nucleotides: TGCAGTGCTAAGGCATGGGACAATCAGTTCTTC. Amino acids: CSAKAWDNQFF.